This paragraph covers one T cell receptor (beta chain) sequence. The target of this receptor is not known. No much larger clone is present one base from it, and per-base qualities are unavailable. This specimen belongs to a study of blood T cells in healthy people across ages (dated by TCRdb to between 2014 and 2017). Background on the whole study: Template switching captured roughly one uniquely barcoded TCR beta cDNA molecule per two T cells in model experiments. The study analyzed two additional independent replicas of 1 million unique cDNA reads from the same blood draw for two donors, one aged 18 to 30 and one aged 80 or older. Using deep sequencing normalized with unique cDNA molecular identifiers, the study measured how TCR beta repertoire diversity changes with age. Donors were grouped into four age groups: young (average roughly 16 years), middle-aged (roughly 38), aged (approximately 58) and long-lived (roughly 80). To avoid experimental bias, donors of different ages were randomly spread across the sequencing lanes.

The donors were a few dozen Caucasian individuals from Russia, aged roughly 6 to 95 years, who were systemically healthy. Approximately 10 milliliters of peripheral blood were collected from each donor into EDTA-treated Vacutainer tubes. PBMCs were isolated by Ficoll-Paque density-gradient centrifugation, with at least 7 million obtained per sample. Trizol reagent was used to extract total RNA from the PBMCs, yielding at least 5.5 micrograms per sample. For every donor, an aliquot of PBMCs went through flow cytometry to measure the percentages of naive CD45RAhigh/CD27high T cells. The germline V gene supplies CDR1 SGHTA and CDR2 FQGNSA. The CDR3 runs 16 amino acids, cysteine and phenylalanine included. Just the 48-base CDR3 DNA is kept, in frame starting at base 1. Relative to germline, V is missing 0 bases and J is missing 3 bases, with 6 bases of the junction outside any gene match. General findings and caveats noted by the study authors: Total diversity estimates from one million sequenced T cells were considered lower bounds and underestimates. Because profiling used bulk unsorted PBMCs, naive and antigen-experienced compartments could not be compared conclusively. There was a strong correlation between observed TCR beta diversity and the percentage of naive T cells measured by flow cytometry. Compared with the aged group, more naive CD4+ T cells, fewer expanded clones and increased TCR diversity were shown by the long-lived group, suggesting age selection. The CMV infection status of donors was not known, potentially confounding age-related changes in expanded clonotypes. Observed TCR beta diversity per million T cells fell roughly linearly with age, and a significant reduction was already apparent by age around 40.

Library method: 5' RACE. The sequencer was an Illumina HiSeq 2500. The second PCR ran for about 6 to 12 cycles and used a J-beta primer mix along with a sample-barcoded 5' primer. A template-switch 5' adaptor carrying 12 random nucleotides introduced a unique molecular identifier onto each TCR beta cDNA molecule. Each sample yielded at least 2.5 million CDR3-containing paired-end reads. All of the RNA was converted into first-strand cDNA using the Mint cDNA synthesis kit, with a TRBC-specific oligonucleotide serving as the primer. All cDNA was treated with uracil-DNA glycosylase and then went through a first 18-cycle PCR with the universal primers M1SS and BC2_uni_R. The authors' analysis ran thus. For normalization, 1 million high-quality reads were randomly selected from each sample, with every read carrying a distinct molecular identifier. Reads sharing molecular identifiers were discarded rather than binned into consensus sequences. CDR3 identification, clonotype clustering and error correction used MiTCR with a Q25 quality threshold and the strictest error-elimination algorithm. A nonparametric unseen species model with Euler transformation was used to estimate a lower bound on total TCR beta diversity. TCRdb cleaned the public reads at Q25 with fastp, built clones with MiXCR and kept in-frame beta chains. Rows with one shared CDR3 protein collapse into an entry with the most common genes and DNA. TCRdb's processing, not the authors', yielded these V and J calls. Recorded for this sample are around 1,000,000 distinct CDR3 sequences; 35% to 45% of them occurred a single time. In total, the top ten clones hold about an eighth of the sample.

The sequencing sample was made of blood. The chain joins TRBV7-2 to TRBJ2-3; 7 central bases correspond to TRBD2. This clonotype was obtained from a man aged 18 to 29 in good health. The nucleotide sequence is given as TGTGCCAGCAGCTTAGCGAGACTAGCTCGAACAGATACGCAGTATTTT. This yields the protein CASSLARLARTDTQYF.